The 19 T cell receptor beta chains given below trace back to one sample, sequenced in a study of CXCR3-negative and CXCR3-positive naive CD8 T cells. Points from the study as a whole: The study found more hydrophobic TRB CDR3s in CXCR3-positive naive cells than in CXCR3-negative naive cells.

Through 5' RACE with UMI labels, the TRB cDNA libraries were prepared. TCRdb reprocessed the 5' RACE reads and stores each CDR3 protein as one record, lacking DNA. The sample totals about 110,000 distinct CDR3 sequences; its top ten clones hold roughly 0.38%. These TCRs' antigens remain unknown. Sequencing input: naive CXCR3+ CD8+ T cells from blood. As for subset: CD45RO-CCR7+CD27+CD95- naive CD8+ T cells expressing CXCR3 (TNR3+). The receptors here all came from a human donor in good health. Some clones in this sample may be carry-over from other donors' samples.

This chain links TRBV13 with TRBJ2-7. The CDR3 is 13 amino acids. Germline V gene sequence: CDR1 PRHDT, CDR2 FYEKMQ (reference sequence). The CDR3 loop is CASSLGTPNEQYF. The full variable domain, in which reference TRBV13 and TRBJ2-7 provide the parts outside the CDR3, is AAGVIQSPRHLIKEKRETATLKCYPIPRHDTVYWYQQGPGQDPQFLISFYEKMQSDKGSIPDRFSAQQFSDYHSELNMSSLELGDSALYFCASSLGTPNEQYFGPGTRLTVT.

This CDR3 reads CASSKENTEAFF. The chain has TRBV6-6 and TRBJ1-1. Per the germline V gene, CDR1 is MNHNY and CDR2 is SVGAGI (reference sequence). CDR3 size: 12 residues.

V and J are TRBV7-3 and TRBJ2-1; checking the TCRdb D call of TRBD2 is not possible without DNA. The CDR3 is 17 residues long. Per germline, CDR1 SGHTA and CDR2 FQGTGA. CDR3 loop: CASSLGGGSNLYNEQFF.

This chain connects TRBV20-1 to TRBJ2-7; the D call of TRBD2 rests on TCRdb alone, since no DNA is present to check it. The CDR3 is made up of 15 amino acids. Germline values: CDR1 DFQATT, CDR2 SNEGSKA (reference sequence). The CDR3 loop reads CSARDKEGISYEQYF.

The chain recombines TRBV3-1 with TRBJ2-1; with no DNA, the TCRdb D assignment of TRBD2 cannot be verified. This CDR3 has 16 residues. Germline lookup yields CDR1 LGHDT and CDR2 YNNKEL (reference sequence). CDR3: CASSARGLAVYNEQFF.

V is TRBV10-3 and J is TRBJ2-3; TCRdb picks TRBD2, but there is no DNA to check that call. Germline CDR1 ENHRY, CDR2 SYGVKD. The CDR3 covers 15 residues. This CDR3 is CAILVSGRFGDTQYF.

V is TRBV30 and J is TRBJ2-2. CDR1 GTSNPN and CDR2 SVGIG come from the germline V gene (reference sequence). The CDR3 length is 13 residues. The CDR3 loop reads CAWSDANTGELFF.

The V call is TRBV7-2, the J call TRBJ1-2. The germline CDR1 and CDR2 sequences are SGHTA and FQGNSA. This CDR3 region has 11 residues. The CDR3 loop is CASSLLAGYTF. Variable domain in full (rest from reference TRBV7-2 and TRBJ1-2): GAGVSQSPSNKVTEKGKDVELRCDPISGHTALYWYRQSLGQGLEFLIYFQGNSAPDKSGLPSDRFSAERTGGSVSTLTIQRTQQEDSAVYLCASSLLAGYTFGSGTRLTVV.

V is TRBV7-3 and J is TRBJ1-1; TCRdb's assignment of TRBD1 cannot be checked, as there is no DNA. The CDR3 extends over 15 amino acids. Germline assignment: CDR1 SGHTA and CDR2 FQGTGA. The CDR3 reads CASSGGGELSTEAFF.

The genes are TRBV6-5 and TRBJ2-7; TCRdb outputs TRBD2, but without DNA this stays unchecked. The CDR3 length is 15 residues. Germline CDR1 is MNHEY and CDR2 is SVGAGI. CDR3 residues: CASRSGLAGHYEQYF.

V gene TRBV10-3 combines with J gene TRBJ2-7. CDR1 is ENHRY, CDR2 SYGVKD, per germline. This CDR3 spans 15 amino acids. This chain's CDR3 is CAISEPASGRYEQYF.

J is TRBJ2-1 and V is TRBV27; TCRdb indicates TRBD1, and absent DNA this call remains unverified. The CDR3 is 14 amino acids. Per germline, CDR1 MNHEY and CDR2 SMNVEV (reference sequence). CDR3 residues: CASPYPRGYNEQFF.

This sequence joins TRBV7-6 and TRBJ2-2. Germline-derived CDR1 and CDR2 are SGHVS and FNYEAQ. This CDR3 comprises 14 residues. The CDR3 spells CASSLDAGTGELFF.

This chain uses TRBV7-6 with TRBJ2-2; TCRdb proposes TRBD1, but this gene call is untestable without DNA. Germline V gives CDR1 SGHVS, CDR2 FNYEAQ. The CDR3 covers 17 residues. The CDR3: CASSQSLQGELAGELFF.

The chain combines TRBV6-1 with TRBJ2-1. Germline CDR1 MNHNS, CDR2 SASEGT. This CDR3 spans 11 amino acids. CDR3 sequence: CASSEWDEQFF.

The chain uses TRBV6-1 and TRBJ2-7; TCRdb reports TRBD2, a call that lacks DNA to check it against. The CDR3 runs 14 residues. Germline CDR1 MNHNS, CDR2 SASEGT. The CDR3 is CASSEGDYSYEQYF.

The chain couples TRBV12-3 or TRBV12-4 to TRBJ2-3; checking the TCRdb D call of TRBD1 is not possible without DNA. The length of the CDR3 is 14 residues. The CDR3 reads CASSLGGEGRTQYF.

This chain connects TRBV4-1 to TRBJ1-2; the TRBD1 assignment by TCRdb is unverifiable without DNA. Germline CDR1 MGHRA, CDR2 YSYEKL. The CDR3 contains 15 residues. The chain's CDR3 is CASSHRQGESSGYTF.

The chain is built from TRBV7-9 and TRBJ1-1; TCRdb designates TRBD1, a call that cannot be tested without DNA. This CDR3 has 14 amino acids. CDR1 and CDR2 from the germline V gene are SEHNR and FQNEAQ (reference sequence). Here the CDR3 reads CASSPGGGSAEAFF.